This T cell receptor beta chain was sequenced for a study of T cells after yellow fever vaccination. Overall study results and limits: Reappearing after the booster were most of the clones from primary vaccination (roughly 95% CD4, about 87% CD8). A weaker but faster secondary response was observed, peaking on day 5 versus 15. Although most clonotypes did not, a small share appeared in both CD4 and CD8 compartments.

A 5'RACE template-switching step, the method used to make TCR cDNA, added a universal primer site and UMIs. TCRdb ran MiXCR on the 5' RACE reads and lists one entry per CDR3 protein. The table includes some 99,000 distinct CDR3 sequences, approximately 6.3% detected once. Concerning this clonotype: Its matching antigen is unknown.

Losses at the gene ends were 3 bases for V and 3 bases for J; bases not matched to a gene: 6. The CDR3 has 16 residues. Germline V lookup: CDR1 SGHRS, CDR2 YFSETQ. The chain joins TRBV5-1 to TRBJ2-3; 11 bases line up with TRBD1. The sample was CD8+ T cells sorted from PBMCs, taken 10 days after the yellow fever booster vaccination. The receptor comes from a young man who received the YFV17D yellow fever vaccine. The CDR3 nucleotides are TGCGCCAGCAGCTCGGGGACAGGGGGTGGAACAGATACGCAGTATTTT. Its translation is CASSSGTGGGTDTQYF.